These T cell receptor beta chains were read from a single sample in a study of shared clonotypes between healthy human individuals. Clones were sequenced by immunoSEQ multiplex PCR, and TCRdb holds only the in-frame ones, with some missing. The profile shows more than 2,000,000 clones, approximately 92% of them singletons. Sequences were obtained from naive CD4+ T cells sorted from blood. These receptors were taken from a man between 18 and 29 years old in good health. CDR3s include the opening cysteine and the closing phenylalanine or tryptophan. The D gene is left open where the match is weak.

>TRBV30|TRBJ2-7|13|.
CALTPGNGYEQYF
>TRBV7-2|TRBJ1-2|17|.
CASSLVGGQGNRYGYTF
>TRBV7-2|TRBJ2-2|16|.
CASSPVWARPTGELFF
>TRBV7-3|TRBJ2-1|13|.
CASSLQGQGGQFF
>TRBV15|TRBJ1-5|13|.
CATSKLLRQPQHF
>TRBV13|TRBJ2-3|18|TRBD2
CASSILAGGYEWTDTQYF
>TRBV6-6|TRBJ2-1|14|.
CASSYGGTYNEQFF
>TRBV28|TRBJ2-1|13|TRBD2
CASSLPGGDEQFF
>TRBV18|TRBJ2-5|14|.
CASSPPGGVGTQYF
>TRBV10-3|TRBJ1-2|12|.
CAISGANYGYTF
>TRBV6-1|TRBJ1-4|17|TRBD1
CASSERVAWTGAEKLFF
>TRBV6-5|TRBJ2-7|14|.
CASSRNPGKGEQYF
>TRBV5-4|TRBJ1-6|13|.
CASSLGMNSPLHF
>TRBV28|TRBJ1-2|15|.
CASSYNTGRNYGYTF
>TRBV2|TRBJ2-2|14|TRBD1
CASSVTGVTGELFF
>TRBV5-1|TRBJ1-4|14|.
CASSLNNGNEKLFF
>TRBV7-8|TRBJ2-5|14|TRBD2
CASSLGLAEETQYF
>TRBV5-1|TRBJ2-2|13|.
CASSWPGTGELFF
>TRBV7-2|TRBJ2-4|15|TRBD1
CASSPVGQLKNIQYF
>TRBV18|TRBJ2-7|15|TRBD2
CASSPLAGASYEQYF
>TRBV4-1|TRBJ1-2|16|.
CASSQDPGLVGFGYTF
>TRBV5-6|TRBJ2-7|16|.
CASSWERGGTAYEQYF
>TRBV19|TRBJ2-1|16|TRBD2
CASSMGLAGGDNEQFF
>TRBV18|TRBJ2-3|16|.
CASSPLKGTGTDTQYF
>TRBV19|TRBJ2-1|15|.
CASSIARGIGNEQFF